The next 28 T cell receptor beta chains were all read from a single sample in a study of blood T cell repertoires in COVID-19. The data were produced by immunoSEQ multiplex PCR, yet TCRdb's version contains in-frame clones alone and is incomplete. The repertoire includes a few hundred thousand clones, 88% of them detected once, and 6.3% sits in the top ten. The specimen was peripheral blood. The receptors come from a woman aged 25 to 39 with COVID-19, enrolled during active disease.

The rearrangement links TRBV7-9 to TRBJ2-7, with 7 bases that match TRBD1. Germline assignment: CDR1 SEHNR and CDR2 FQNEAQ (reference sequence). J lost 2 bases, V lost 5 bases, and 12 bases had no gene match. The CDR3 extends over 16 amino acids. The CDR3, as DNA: TGTGCCAGCAGCCGCGGTTTGGGACAGCCACCCTACGAGCAGTACTTC. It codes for CASSRGLGQPPYEQYF.

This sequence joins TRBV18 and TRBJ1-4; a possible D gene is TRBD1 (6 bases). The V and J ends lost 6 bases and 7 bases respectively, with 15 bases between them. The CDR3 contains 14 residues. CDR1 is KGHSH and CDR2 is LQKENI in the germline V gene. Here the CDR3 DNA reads TGTGCCAGCTCCCCGGTGGGACAAGGTGAAAAACTGTTTTTT. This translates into CASSPVGQGEKLFF.

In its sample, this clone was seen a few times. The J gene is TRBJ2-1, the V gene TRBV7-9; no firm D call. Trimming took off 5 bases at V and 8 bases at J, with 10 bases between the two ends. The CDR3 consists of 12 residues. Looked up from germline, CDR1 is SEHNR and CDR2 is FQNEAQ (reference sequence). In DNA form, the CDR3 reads TGTGCCAGCAGCCCACGGTTCGATGAGCAGTTCTTC. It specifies CASSPRFDEQFF.

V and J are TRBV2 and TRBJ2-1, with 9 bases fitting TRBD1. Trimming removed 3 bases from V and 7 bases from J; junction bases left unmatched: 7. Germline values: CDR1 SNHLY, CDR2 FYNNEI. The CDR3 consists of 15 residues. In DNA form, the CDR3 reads TGTGCCAGCAGTGAGTGGACAGGGGTTGAAAATGAGCAGTTCTTC. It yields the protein CASSEWTGVENEQFF.

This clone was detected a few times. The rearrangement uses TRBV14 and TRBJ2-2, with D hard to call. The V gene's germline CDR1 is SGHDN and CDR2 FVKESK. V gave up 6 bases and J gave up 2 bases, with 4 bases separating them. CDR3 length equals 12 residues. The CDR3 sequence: CASRHNTGELFF. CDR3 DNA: TGTGCCAGCAGACACAACACCGGGGAGCTGTTTTTT.

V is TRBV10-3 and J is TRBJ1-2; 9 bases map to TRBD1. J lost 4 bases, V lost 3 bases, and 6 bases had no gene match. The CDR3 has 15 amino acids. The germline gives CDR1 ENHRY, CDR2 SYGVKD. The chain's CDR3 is CAISDSGTGRYGYTF. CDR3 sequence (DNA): TGTGCCATCAGTGATTCCGGGACAGGGCGCTATGGCTACACCTTC.

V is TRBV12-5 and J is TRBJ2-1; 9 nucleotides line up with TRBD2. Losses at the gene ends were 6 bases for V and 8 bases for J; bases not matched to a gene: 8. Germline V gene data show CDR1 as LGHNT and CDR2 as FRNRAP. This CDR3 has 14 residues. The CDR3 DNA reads TGTGCTAGTGGAGTTAGCGGGAGTTGGGATGAGCAGTTCTTC. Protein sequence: CASGVSGSWDEQFF. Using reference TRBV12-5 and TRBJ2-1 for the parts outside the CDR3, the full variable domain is DARVTQTPRHKVTEMGQEVTMRCQPILGHNTVFWYRQTMMQGLELLAYFRNRAPLDDSGMPKDRFSAEMPDATLATLKIQPSEPRDSAVYFCASGVSGSWDEQFFGPGTRLTVL.

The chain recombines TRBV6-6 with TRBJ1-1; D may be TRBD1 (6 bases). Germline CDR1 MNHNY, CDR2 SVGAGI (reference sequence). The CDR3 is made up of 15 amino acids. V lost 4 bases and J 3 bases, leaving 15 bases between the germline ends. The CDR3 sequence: CASSLSGARDTEAFF. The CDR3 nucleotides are TGTGCCAGCAGTTTGTCAGGGGCCAGGGACACTGAAGCTTTCTTT.

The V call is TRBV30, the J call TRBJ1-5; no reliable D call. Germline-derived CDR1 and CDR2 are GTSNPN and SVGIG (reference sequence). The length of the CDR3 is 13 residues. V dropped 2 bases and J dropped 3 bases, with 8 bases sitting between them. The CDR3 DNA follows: TGTGCCTGGAGTTTCGAGAACAATCAGCCCCAGCATTTT. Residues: CAWSFENNQPQHF.

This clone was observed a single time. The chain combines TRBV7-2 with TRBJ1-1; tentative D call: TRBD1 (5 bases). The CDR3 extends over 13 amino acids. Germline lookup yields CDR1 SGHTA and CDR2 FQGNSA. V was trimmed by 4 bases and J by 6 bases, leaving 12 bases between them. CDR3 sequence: CASSSGNSPEAFF. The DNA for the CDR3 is TGTGCCAGCAGCTCAGGGAATAGCCCTGAAGCTTTCTTT.

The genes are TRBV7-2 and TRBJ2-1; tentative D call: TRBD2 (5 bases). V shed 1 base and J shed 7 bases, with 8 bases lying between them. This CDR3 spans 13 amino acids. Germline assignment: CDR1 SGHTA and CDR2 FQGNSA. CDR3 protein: CASSLGEINEQFF. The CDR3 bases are TGTGCCAGCAGCTTAGGGGAGATTAATGAGCAGTTCTTC.

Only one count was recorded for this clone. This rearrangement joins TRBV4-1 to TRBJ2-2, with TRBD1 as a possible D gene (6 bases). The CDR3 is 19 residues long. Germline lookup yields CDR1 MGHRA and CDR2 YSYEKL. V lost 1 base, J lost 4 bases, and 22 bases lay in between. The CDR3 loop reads CASSQVVHVGTRITGELFF. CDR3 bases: TGCGCCAGCAGCCAAGTCGTCCATGTGGGGACAAGAATCACCGGGGAGCTGTTTTTT.

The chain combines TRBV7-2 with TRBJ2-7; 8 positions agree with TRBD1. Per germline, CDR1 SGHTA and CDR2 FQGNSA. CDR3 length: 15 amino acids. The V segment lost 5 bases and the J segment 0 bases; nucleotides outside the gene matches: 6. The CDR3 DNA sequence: TGTGCCAGCAGCCTCCGGACAGGGAGCTCCTACGAGCAGTACGTC. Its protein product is CASSLRTGSSYEQYV.

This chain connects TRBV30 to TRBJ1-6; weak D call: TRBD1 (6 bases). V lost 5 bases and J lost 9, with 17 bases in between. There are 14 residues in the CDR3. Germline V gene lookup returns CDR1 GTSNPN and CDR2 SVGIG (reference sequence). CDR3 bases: TGTGCCTGGGCCTTAGTCCAGGGGACTTCACCCCTCCACTTT. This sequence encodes CAWALVQGTSPLHF.

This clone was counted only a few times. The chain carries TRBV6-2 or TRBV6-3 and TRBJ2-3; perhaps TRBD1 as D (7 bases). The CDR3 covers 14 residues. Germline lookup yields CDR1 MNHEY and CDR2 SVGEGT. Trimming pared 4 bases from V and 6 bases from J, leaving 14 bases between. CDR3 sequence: CASSWSRGRDTQYF. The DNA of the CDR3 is TGTGCCAGCAGTTGGTCCAGGGGGAGGGATACGCAGTATTTT.

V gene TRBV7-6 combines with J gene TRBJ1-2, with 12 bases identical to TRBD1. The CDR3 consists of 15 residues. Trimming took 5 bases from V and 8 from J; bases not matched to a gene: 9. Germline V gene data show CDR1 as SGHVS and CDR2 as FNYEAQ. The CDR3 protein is CASSDRDRGQRGYTF. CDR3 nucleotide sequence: TGTGCCAGCAGCGACCGGGACAGGGGGCAGAGAGGCTACACCTTC. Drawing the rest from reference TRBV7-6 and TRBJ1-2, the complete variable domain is GAGVSQSPRYKVTKRGQDVALRCDPISGHVSLYWYRQALGQGPEFLTYFNYEAQQDKSGLPNDRFSAERPEGSISTLTIQRTEQRDSAMYRCASSDRDRGQRGYTFGSGTRLTVV.

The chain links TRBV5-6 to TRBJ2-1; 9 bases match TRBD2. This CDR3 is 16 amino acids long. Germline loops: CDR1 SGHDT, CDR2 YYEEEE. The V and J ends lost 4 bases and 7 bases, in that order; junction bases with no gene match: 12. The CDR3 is CASSPAGAGGINEQFF. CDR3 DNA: TGTGCCAGCAGCCCCGCGGGCGCGGGGGGGATAAATGAGCAGTTCTTC.

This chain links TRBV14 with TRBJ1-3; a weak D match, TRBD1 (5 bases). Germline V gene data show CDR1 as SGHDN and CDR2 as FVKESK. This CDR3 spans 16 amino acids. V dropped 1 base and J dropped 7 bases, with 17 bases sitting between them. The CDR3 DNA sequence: TGTGCCAGCAGCCAAGGGCTGACAGCGAGTAGGAACACCATATATTTT. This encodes CASSQGLTASRNTIYF.

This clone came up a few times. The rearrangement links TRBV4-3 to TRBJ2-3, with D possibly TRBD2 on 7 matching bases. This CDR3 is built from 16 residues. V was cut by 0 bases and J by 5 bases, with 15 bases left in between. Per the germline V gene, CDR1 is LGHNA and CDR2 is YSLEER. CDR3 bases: TGCGCCAGCAGCCAAGATACGGCGGGGGCAGGAGATACGCAGTATTTT. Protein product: CASSQDTAGAGDTQYF.

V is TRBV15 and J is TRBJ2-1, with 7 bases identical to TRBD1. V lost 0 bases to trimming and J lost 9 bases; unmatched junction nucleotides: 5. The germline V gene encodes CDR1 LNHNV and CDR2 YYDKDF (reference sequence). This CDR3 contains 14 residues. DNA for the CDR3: TGTGCCACCAGCAGAGATCTTTACAGGGGTGAGCAGTTCTTC. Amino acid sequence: CATSRDLYRGEQFF.

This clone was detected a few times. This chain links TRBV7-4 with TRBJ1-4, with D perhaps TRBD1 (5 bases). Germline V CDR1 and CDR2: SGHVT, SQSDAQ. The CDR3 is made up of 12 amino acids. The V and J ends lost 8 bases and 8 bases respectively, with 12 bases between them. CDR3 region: CASDRMNEKLFF. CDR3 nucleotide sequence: TGTGCCAGCGACAGAATGAACGAAAAACTGTTTTTT.

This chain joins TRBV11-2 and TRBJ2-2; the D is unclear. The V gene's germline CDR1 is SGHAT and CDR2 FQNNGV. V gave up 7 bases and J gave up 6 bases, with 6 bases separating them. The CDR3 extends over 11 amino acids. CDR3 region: CASIVAGELFF. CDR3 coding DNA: TGTGCCAGCATTGTAGCCGGGGAGCTGTTTTTT.

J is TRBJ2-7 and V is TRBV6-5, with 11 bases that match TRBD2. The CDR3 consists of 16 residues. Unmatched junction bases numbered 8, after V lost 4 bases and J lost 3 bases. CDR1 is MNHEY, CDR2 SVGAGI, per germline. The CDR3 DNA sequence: TGTGCCAGCAGTTGCAGGCTAGCGGGGGGCTTCTACGAGCAGTACGTC. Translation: CASSCRLAGGFYEQYV.

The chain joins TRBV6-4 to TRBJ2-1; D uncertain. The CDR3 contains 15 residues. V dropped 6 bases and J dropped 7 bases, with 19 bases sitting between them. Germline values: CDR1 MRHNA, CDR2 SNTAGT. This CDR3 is CASSPSAHIGNEQFF. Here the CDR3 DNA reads TGTGCCAGCAGCCCTTCGGCCCATATCGGGAATGAGCAGTTCTTC.

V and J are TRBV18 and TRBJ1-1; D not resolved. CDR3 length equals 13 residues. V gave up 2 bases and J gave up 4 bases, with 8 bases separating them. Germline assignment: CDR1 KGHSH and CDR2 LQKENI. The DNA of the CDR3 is TGTGCCAGCTCACCAACTAGAGGCACTGAAGCTTTCTTT. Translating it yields CASSPTRGTEAFF.

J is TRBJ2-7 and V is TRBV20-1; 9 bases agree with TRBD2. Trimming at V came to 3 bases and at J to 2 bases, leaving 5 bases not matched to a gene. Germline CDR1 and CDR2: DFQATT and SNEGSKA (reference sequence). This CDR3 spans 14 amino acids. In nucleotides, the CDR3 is TGCAGTGCTAGTCCTAGCGGGGCTCCCTACGAGCAGTACTTC. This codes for CSASPSGAPYEQYF.

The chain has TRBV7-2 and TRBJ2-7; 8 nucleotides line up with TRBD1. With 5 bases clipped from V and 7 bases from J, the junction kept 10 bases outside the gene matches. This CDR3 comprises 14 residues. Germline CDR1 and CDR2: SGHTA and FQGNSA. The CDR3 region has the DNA TGTGCCAGCAGCCCAGGACAGGGCGAGGGGGAGCAGTACGTC. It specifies CASSPGQGEGEQYV.

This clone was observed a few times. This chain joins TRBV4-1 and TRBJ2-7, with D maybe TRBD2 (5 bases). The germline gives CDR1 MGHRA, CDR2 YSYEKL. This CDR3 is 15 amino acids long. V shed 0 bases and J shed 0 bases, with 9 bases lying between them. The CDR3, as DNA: TGCGCCAGCAGCCAAGAAGCTGGGAGCTCCTACGAGCAGTACTTC. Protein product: CASSQEAGSSYEQYF.